These 13 T cell receptor beta chains originate from one sample sequenced in a study of shared clonotypes between healthy human individuals. Libraries were prepared by immunoSEQ multiplex PCR; TCRdb keeps only in-frame clonotypes and omits some of them. The sample has approximately 2,200,000 clones, 93% seen once. CD45RO-negative CD8 cells positively selected for CCR7 made up the naive population, which excluded terminally differentiated effector memory CD45RA+ cells. The specimen sequenced was naive CD8+ T cells from PBMCs. The receptors stem from a man younger than 30 in good health. Some clones in this sample may be carry-over from other donors' samples.

The chain combines TRBV28 with TRBJ1-2, with no clear D. The CDR3 covers 12 residues. The V and J ends lost 8 bases and 7 bases respectively, with 14 bases between them. Looked up from germline, CDR1 is MDHEN and CDR2 is SYDVKM. The CDR3 sequence is CASPPRVGGYTF. In DNA form, the CDR3 reads TGTGCCAGCCCACCCCGGGTCGGTGGCTACACCTTC.

This clone was recorded a few times. The J gene is TRBJ2-7, the V gene TRBV5-6; D perhaps matches TRBD2 (6 bases). Trimming stripped 1 base from V and 6 bases from J, with 11 bases between. This CDR3 region has 13 residues. CDR1 and CDR2 (germline): SGHDT, YYEEEE. CDR3 loop: CASSLWRAGEQYF. Here the CDR3 DNA reads TGTGCCAGCAGCTTGTGGAGGGCCGGCGAGCAGTACTTC.

This rearrangement joins TRBV6-5 to TRBJ1-5, with 7 bases matching TRBD1. Per germline, CDR1 MNHEY and CDR2 SVGAGI. The CDR3 is 14 residues long. Trimming at V came to 6 bases and at J to 3 bases, leaving 5 bases not matched to a gene. The CDR3 is CASRRTGHNQPQHF. As DNA, the CDR3 is TGTGCCAGCAGACGGACAGGACACAATCAGCCCCAGCATTTT.

The chain combines TRBV5-1 with TRBJ1-5; maybe TRBD1 (6 bases). The germline CDR1 and CDR2 sequences are SGHRS and YFSETQ. This CDR3 contains 15 residues. V lost 0 bases and J 6 bases, leaving 13 bases between the germline ends. In nucleotides, the CDR3 is TGCGCCAGCAGCTTGGGAACTCAGGGGACTCAGCCCCAGCATTTT. Protein sequence: CASSLGTQGTQPQHF.

The rearrangement joins TRBV7-8 to TRBJ1-5; the D is unclear. This CDR3 has 15 amino acids. V was trimmed by 1 base and J by 4 bases, leaving 11 bases between them. The germline V gene has CDR1 SGHVS and CDR2 FQNEAQ. In nucleotides, the CDR3 is TGTGCCAGCAGCTTAGGCCGGACCGAAAATCAGCCCCAGCATTTT. It codes for CASSLGRTENQPQHF.

The J gene is TRBJ2-1, the V gene TRBV4-2, with 14 bases fitting TRBD2. The CDR3 runs to 15 residues. The germline CDR1 and CDR2 sequences are LGHNA and YNFKEQ. V trimming: 4 bases; J trimming: 9 bases; junction bases outside the gene matches: 5. CDR3 sequence (DNA): TGTGCCAGCAGCCCGACTAGCGGGAGGGGGGGTGAGCAGTTCTTC. It yields the protein CASSPTSGRGGEQFF.

This rearrangement joins TRBV29-1 to TRBJ2-1, with 7 bases matching TRBD1. Trimming at V came to 8 bases and at J to 7 bases, leaving 8 bases not matched to a gene. Germline V gene sequence: CDR1 SQVTM, CDR2 ANQGSEA. This CDR3 spans 12 amino acids. The CDR3 bases are TGCAGCTCAACAGGGGTTGGGAATGAGCAGTTCTTC. It encodes CSSTGVGNEQFF.

The chain joins TRBV27 to TRBJ2-7, with 7 bases identical to TRBD2. The CDR3 has 16 residues. Trimming took 0 bases from V and 3 from J; bases not matched to a gene: 8. Germline values: CDR1 MNHEY, CDR2 SMNVEV (reference sequence). The CDR3 DNA is TGTGCCAGCAGTTTATCGCGGGCTAGCGGATTCTACGAGCAGTACTTC. Its protein product is CASSLSRASGFYEQYF.

This chain links TRBV9 with TRBJ2-1; D not certain. Trimming removed 2 bases from V and 0 bases from J, with 12 bases in between. The V gene's germline CDR1 is SGDLS and CDR2 YYNGEE. This CDR3 is built from 16 residues. The CDR3 nucleotides read TGTGCCAGCAGCGTTGGGTTTTACAGCTCCTACAATGAGCAGTTCTTC. Translation gives CASSVGFYSSYNEQFF. The full variable domain, completed using reference TRBV9 and TRBJ2-1, is DSGVTQTPKHLITATGQRVTLRCSPRSGDLSVYWYQQSLDQGLQFLIQYYNGEERAKGNILERFSAQQFPDLHSELNLSSLELGDSALYFCASSVGFYSSYNEQFFGPGTRLTVL.

V and J are TRBV2 and TRBJ1-5; D is undetermined. Trimming removed 2 bases from V and 1 base from J, with 9 bases in between. The germline gives CDR1 SNHLY, CDR2 FYNNEI. The CDR3 totals 15 residues. The CDR3 region is CASSERARSNQPQHF. In DNA form, the CDR3 reads TGTGCCAGCAGTGAACGAGCAAGAAGCAATCAGCCCCAGCATTTT.

A remark on this clone: The same CDR3 arises from other DNA sequences in this sample as well. The V call is TRBV19, the J call TRBJ2-1, with TRBD1 matching 10 bases. CDR1 and CDR2 from the germline V gene are LNHDA and SQIVND (reference sequence). The CDR3 is made up of 15 amino acids. V was clipped by 1 base and J by 4 bases; unmatched bases: 1. The CDR3 nucleotides are TGTGCCAGTAGTATAGGGACAGGGGGTTACAATGAGCAGTTCTTC. This translates into CASSIGTGGYNEQFF. Together with reference TRBV19 and TRBJ2-1, the CDR3 gives the full variable domain: DGGITQSPKYLFRKEGQNVTLSCEQNLNHDAMYWYRQDPGQGLRLIYYSQIVNDFQKGDIAEGYSVSREKKESFPLTVTSAQKNPTAFYLCASSIGTGGYNEQFFGPGTRLTVL.

This clone came up a few times. DNA for the CDR3: TGTGCCAGCAGCTTAGGGCAGGGAACTGAAGCTTTCTTT. Protein: CASSLGQGTEAFF. V is TRBV7-3 and J is TRBJ1-1, with D perhaps TRBD1 (5 bases). This CDR3 comprises 13 residues. V gave up 2 bases and J gave up 5 bases, with 9 bases separating them. Germline lookup yields CDR1 SGHTA and CDR2 FQGTGA.

The DNA for the CDR3 is TGCGCCAGCAGCTGGGGGACAGGGGGCCCCTACGAGCAGTACTTC. Translation: CASSWGTGGPYEQYF. V gene TRBV5-1 combines with J gene TRBJ2-7, with 12 nucleotides matching TRBD1. Per the germline V gene, CDR1 is SGHRS and CDR2 is YFSETQ. The CDR3 sequence is 15 residues long. V shed 3 bases and J 2 bases; nucleotides not matched to a gene: 3.